This T cell receptor (beta chain) came from a study of blood T cell repertoires in COVID-19. Background on the study: Donors in the United States, Italy and Spain gave samples during acute or convalescent COVID-19.

Methods used by the authors: Counts of nucleated cells, estimated from reference gene primer amplification, were obtained. This table comes from immunoSEQ multiplex PCR, and its TCRdb copy is limited to in-frame clones, with some not included. That table gives V, J and clone size, and the DNA gave D and trimming. The repertoire holds almost 200,000 clones, 70% to 90% seen once, with approximately 0.75% in the top ten. The CDR3 sequence is 15 residues long. With V trimmed by 4 bases and J by 3 bases, 7 bases remained unmatched. Germline lookup yields CDR1 SGHDT and CDR2 YYEEEE. The sample was peripheral blood. The rearrangement uses TRBV5-6 and TRBJ2-5, with 9 bases lining up with TRBD1. The receptor was derived from a woman between 65 and 79 years old with acute or convalescent COVID-19. The CDR3 DNA reads TGTGCCAGCAGCCAGACTGGGACAGGGAAAGAGACCCAGTACTTC. Translation: CASSQTGTGKETQYF.